A selection of T cell receptor beta chains follows, all from one sample in a study of cytomegalovirus exposure and HLA in healthy donors. The repertoire was sequenced with immunoSEQ multiplex PCR; TCRdb's copy has only in-frame clones and lacks some. The sample carries some 220,000 clones, about 89% recorded once. Sequencing was performed on PBMCs. The source of these receptors is a woman younger than 30 in good health and CMV-seronegative. The conserved cysteine and the conserved F or W are not part of the CDR3 here.

TRBV11-3,12,TRBJ1-1,ASSLVGENTEAF
TRBV5-1,12,TRBJ2-1,ASSLPSGSNEQF
TRBV30,13,TRBJ1-1,AWGNTGTANTEAF
TRBV6-1,9,TRBJ2-1,ASSRLAEQF
TRBV9,11,TRBJ1-2,ASTGGQPYGYT
TRBV7-7,12,TRBJ2-7,ASSLFEGDYEQY
TRBV16,12,TRBJ2-3,ASSQLPSGDTQY
TRBV19,13,TRBJ2-3,ASSETSGTADTQY
TRBV7-3,12,TRBJ2-1,ASSLAGAYNEQF
TRBV19,12,TRBJ2-2,ASRGTGNTGELF
TRBV2,11,TRBJ2-7,ASSDLQTYEQY
TRBV7-9,15,TRBJ2-7,ASSPRGLLSVPYEQY
TRBV30,9,TRBJ2-5,AWPTGGTQY
TRBV6-1,13,TRBJ2-7,ASSFIGGRAHEQY
TRBV6-5,11,TRBJ1-2,ASGNRWWYGYT
TRBV28,11,TRBJ2-2,ASSLGATGELF
TRBV11-2,16,TRBJ1-3,ASSLVSETVVIIDTIY
TRBV5-1,12,TRBJ2-3,ASSPGDGTDTQY
TRBV28,12,TRBJ2-7,ASRTLGTSYEQY
TRBV6-1,11,TRBJ1-5,ASRDRAGQPQH
TRBV4-1,13,TRBJ1-3,ASSLAGLSGNTIY
TRBV27,12,TRBJ2-6,ASSLRAGANVLT
TRBV19,13,TRBJ1-6,ASTTGTAYNSPLH
TRBV28,10,TRBJ2-7,ASSFPVSAVY
TRBV5-1,12,TRBJ1-6,ASRATGNNSPLH
TRBV9,12,TRBJ1-5,ASSPRPGEQPQH
TRBV29-1,13,TRBJ1-1,SVDRVGPTSTEAF
TRBV5-3,17,TRBJ1-1,ARSLLRSGTGDLTTEAF
TRBV19,12,TRBJ2-5,ASSALGSEETQY
TRBV6-1,13,TRBJ1-1,ASATEAIRGAEAF
TRBV19,17,TRBJ2-1,ASSIDLGGSGRLYNEQF
TRBV4-1,11,TRBJ2-1,ASRGTGGFEQF
TRBV29-1,13,TRBJ1-1,SVLGTGEGGTEAF
TRBV19,11,TRBJ1-2,ASCMTASGGYT
TRBV30,12,TRBJ2-7,AWSIGGSSLEQY
TRBV30,13,TRBJ2-3,AAARDRARGDTQY